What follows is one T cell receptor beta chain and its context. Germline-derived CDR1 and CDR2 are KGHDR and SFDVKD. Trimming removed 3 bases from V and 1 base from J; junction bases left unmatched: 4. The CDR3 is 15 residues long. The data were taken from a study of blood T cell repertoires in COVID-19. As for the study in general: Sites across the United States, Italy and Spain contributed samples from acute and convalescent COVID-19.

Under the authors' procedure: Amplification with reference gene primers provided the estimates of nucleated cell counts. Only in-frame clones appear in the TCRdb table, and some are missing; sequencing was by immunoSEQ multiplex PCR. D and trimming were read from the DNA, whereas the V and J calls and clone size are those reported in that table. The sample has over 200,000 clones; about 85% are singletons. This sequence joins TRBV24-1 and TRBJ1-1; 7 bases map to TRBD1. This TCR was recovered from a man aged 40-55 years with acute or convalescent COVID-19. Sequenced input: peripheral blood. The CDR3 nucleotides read TGTGCCACCAGTGATGACAGGGTTGCGAACACTGAAGCTTTCTTT. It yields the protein CATSDDRVANTEAFF.